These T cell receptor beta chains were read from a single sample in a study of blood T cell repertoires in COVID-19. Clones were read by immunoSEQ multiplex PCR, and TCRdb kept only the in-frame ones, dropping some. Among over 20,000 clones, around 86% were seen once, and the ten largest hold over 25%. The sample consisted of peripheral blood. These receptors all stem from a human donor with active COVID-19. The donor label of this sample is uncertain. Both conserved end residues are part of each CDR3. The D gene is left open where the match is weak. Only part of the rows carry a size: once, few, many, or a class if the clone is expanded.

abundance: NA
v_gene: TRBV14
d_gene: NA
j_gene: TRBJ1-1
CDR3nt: TGTGCCAGCAGCCAATCAGACACTGAAGCTTTCTTT
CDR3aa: CASSQSDTEAFF

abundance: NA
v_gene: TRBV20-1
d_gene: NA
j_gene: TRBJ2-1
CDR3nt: TGCAGTGCTGACGGAGCGGCGCAGTTCTTC
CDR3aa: CSADGAAQFF

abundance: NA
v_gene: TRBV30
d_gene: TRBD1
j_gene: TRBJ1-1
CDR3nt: TGTGCCTGGAGTATTCAAACAGGGGGCCCCACTGAAGCTTTCTTT
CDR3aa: CAWSIQTGGPTEAFF

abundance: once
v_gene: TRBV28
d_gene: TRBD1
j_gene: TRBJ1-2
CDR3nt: TGTGCCGGCTCCCCCTCGGGACAACAGGGGGCGAGTGGCTACACCTTC
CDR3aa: CAGSPSGQQGASGYTF

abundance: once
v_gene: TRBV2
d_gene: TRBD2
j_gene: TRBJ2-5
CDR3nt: TGTGCCAGCAGCGCACTAGCGGGGGGTAGAGAGACCCAGTACTTC
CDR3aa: CASSALAGGRETQYF

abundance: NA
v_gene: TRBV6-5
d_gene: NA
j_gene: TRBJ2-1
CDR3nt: TGTGCCAGCAGTTCTTGGGGCCACTACAATGAGCAGTTCTTC
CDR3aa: CASSSWGHYNEQFF

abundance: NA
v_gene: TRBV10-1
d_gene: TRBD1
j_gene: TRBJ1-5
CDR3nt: TGCGCCTGTATGACCCCCCCCGGACAGGGGAACAATCAGCCCCAGCATTTT
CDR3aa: CACMTPPGQGNNQPQHF

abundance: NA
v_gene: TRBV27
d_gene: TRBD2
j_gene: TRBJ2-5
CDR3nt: TGTGCCAGCAGGCATAACTCCGGGACTAGCGGCGCCGGGACCCAGTACTTC
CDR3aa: CASRHNSGTSGAGTQYF

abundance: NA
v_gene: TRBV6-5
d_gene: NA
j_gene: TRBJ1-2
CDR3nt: TGTGCCAGCAGTACCGGGGGGGCCTACTACACCTTC
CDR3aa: CASSTGGAYYTF

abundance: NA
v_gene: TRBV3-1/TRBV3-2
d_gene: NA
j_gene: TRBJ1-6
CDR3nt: TGTGCCAGCAGCCGCCTCGGGGGTTCACCCCTCCACTTT
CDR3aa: CASSRLGGSPLHF

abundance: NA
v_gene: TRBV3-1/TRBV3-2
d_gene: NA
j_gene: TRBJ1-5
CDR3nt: TGTGCCAGCAGCCAAGTGTCAGGGGATCAGCCCCAGCATTTT
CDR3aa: CASSQVSGDQPQHF

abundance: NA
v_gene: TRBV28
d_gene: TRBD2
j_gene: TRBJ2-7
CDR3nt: TGTGCCAGCAGTTTATCTTCGGCGGGGGAGGGCGAGCAGTACTTC
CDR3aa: CASSLSSAGEGEQYF

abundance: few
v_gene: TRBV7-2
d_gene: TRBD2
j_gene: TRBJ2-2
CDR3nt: TGTGCCAGCAGCTTGGCTAGCGGCAACACCGGGGAGCTGTTTTTT
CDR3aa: CASSLASGNTGELFF

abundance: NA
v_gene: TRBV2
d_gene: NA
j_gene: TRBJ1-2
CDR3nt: TGTGCCAGCGGGGGGGGTTATGGCTACACCTTC
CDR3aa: CASGGGYGYTF

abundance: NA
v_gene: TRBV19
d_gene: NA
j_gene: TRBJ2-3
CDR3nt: TGTGCCAGTAGTCCCCGACTAGGGAGCACAGATACGCAGTATTTT
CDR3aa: CASSPRLGSTDTQYF

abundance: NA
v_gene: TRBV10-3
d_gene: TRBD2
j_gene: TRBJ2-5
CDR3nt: TGTGCCATCAGTGAGTCGCGGGGAAGGGCAAGCGGGAGGGAGACCCAGTACTTC
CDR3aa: CAISESRGRASGRETQYF

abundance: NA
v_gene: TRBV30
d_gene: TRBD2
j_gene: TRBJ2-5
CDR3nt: TGTGCCTGGACCTCCTTAGGACTAGCGGGAGTTCAAGAGACCCAGTACTTC
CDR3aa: CAWTSLGLAGVQETQYF

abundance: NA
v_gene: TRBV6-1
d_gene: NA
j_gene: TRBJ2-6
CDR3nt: TGTGCCAGCAGTGACGTCAGGGGCTCTGGGGCCAACGTCCTGACTTTC
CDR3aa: CASSDVRGSGANVLTF

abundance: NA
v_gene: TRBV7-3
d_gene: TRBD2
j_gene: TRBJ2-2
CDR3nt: TGTGCCAGCAGCCCAATAGCGGGAGCGGTTACCGGGGAGCTGTTTTTT
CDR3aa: CASSPIAGAVTGELFF

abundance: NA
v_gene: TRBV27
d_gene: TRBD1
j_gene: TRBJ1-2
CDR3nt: TGTGCCAGCAGGGGGACAGCGTTAGGGTATGGCTACACCTTC
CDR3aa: CASRGTALGYGYTF

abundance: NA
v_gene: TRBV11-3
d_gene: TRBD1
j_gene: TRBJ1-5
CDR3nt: TGTGCCAGCAGCTCTTCAATACGGGACAGAGGCAATCAGCCCCAGCATTTT
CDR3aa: CASSSSIRDRGNQPQHF

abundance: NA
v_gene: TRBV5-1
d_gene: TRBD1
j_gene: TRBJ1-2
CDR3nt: TGCGCCAGCAGCTTGGACAACCAGGGGGCGCAGGGCTACACCTTC
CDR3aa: CASSLDNQGAQGYTF

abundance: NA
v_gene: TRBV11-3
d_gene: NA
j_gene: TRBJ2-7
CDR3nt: TGTGCCAGCAGCTTAGCGAAGACCGCAGGGTCCCACGAGCAGTACTTC
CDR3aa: CASSLAKTAGSHEQYF

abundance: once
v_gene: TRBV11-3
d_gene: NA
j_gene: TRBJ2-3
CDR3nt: TGTGCCAGCAGCTTGTTAGGGGCCCCAGGCCGAACAGATACGCAGTATTTT
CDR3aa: CASSLLGAPGRTDTQYF

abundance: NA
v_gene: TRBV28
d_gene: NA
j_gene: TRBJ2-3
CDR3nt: TGTGCCAGCAATCAACAGACAGATACGCAGTATTTT
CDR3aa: CASNQQTDTQYF

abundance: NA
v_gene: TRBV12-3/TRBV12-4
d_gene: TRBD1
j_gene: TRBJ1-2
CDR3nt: TGTGCCAGCAGTCAATCGACAGGGAGTGGCTACACCTTC
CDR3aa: CASSQSTGSGYTF

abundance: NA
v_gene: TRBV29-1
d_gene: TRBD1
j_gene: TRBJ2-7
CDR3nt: TGCAGCGGGGGACAGGGGTGGTACGAGCAGTACTTC
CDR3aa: CSGGQGWYEQYF

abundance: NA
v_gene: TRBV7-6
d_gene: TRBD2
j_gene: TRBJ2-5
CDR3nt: TGTGCCAGCAGCCCGCGACTAGCGGGGGGTCGGGAGACCCAGTACTTC
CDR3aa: CASSPRLAGGRETQYF

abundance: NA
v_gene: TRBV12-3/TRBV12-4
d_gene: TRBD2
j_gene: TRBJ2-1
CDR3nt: TGTGCCAGCAGCCTCCTAGCGGGGGCGTGGCAGTTCTTC
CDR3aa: CASSLLAGAWQFF

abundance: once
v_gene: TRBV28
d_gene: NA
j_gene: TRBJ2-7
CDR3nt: TGTGCCAGCACCGCACCCGGGTTCGTCTACGAGCAGTACTTC
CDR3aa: CASTAPGFVYEQYF

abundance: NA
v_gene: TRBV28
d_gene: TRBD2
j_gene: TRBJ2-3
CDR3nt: TGTGCCAGCAGTCGGGGACTAGCGGACCTCACAGATACGCAGTATTTT
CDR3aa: CASSRGLADLTDTQYF

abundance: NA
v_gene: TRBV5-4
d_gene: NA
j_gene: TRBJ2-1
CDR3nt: TGTGCCAGCAGCGGTCTAGGCGAGCAGTTCTTC
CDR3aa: CASSGLGEQFF

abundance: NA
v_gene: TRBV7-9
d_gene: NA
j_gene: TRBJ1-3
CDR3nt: TGTGCCAGCAGCTTAGCCTTTCGCCAGGGATTAAAAGGAAACACCATATATTTT
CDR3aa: CASSLAFRQGLKGNTIYF

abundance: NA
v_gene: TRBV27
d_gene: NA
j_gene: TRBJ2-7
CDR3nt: TGTGCCAGCAGTTCCCCAGGATACCTGAACGAGCAGTACTTC
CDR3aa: CASSSPGYLNEQYF

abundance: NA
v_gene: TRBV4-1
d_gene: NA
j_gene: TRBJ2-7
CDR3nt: TGCGCCAGCAGCCAAGAACACGGCGCGGACAGCTACGAGCAGTACTTC
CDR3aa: CASSQEHGADSYEQYF

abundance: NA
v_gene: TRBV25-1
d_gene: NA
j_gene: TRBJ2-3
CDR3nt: TGTGCCAGCGCTAGGCAGGGGCGTGGAGATACGCAGTATTTT
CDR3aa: CASARQGRGDTQYF